A single sample gave rise to the 18 T cell receptor beta chains below, sequenced in a study of read filtering for tumor transcriptome and immune sequencing. This library used around 0.4 ug RNA and molecular barcoded adaptors spanning alpha/delta and beta/gamma chains. TCRdb called the reads again in MiXCR, with one record for every CDR3 protein. The top ten hold 30% of the sample, which has some 41,000 distinct CDR3 sequences, roughly an eighth seen once. The sample consisted of a population of CD138-negative cells sorted from bone marrow. The receptors derive from a donor at least 40 years old with multiple myeloma.

Many counts were recorded for this clonotype. The chain carries TRBV20-1 and TRBJ2-1; D perhaps matches TRBD2 (5 bases). The CDR3 consists of 14 residues. Germline-derived CDR1 and CDR2 are DFQATT and SNEGSKA (reference sequence). With 5 bases removed from V and 1 base from J, the gap between germline ends came to 12 bases. Here the CDR3 DNA reads TGCAGTGCTGAGGTCGGCGGGTCCTACAATGAGCAGTTCTTC. Amino acids: CSAEVGGSYNEQFF.

On this clonotype: Being one base from a much bigger clone, this may be a read error. The rearrangement links TRBV27 to TRBJ2-1; possibly TRBD1 for D (5 bases). The CDR3 sequence is 13 residues long. Germline V CDR1 and CDR2: MNHEY, SMNVEV (reference sequence). CDR3 loop: CASTFDRGSERFF. The DNA for the CDR3 is TGTGCCAGCACTTTCGATAGGGGCTCTGAGCGGTTCTTC.

Of note for this clonotype: The CDR3 carries no conserved terminal phenylalanine or tryptophan, so it likely arises from a read error. No DNA is shown, since the ends of the CDR3 on it are uncertain; the CDR3 is the one TCRdb lists. J is TRBJ1-2 and V is TRBV12-3 or TRBV12-4. Both ends counted, the CDR3 spans 14 residues. The CDR3 spells CASSSGSEDYGYTV.

As concerns this clonotype: This clone may be a read error of a much larger clone one base away. The CDR3 DNA is TGTGCCAGCAGCTCTGTAGCGGGGTCAGTCCAAGAGAGCCAGTACTTC. This sequence encodes CASSSVAGSVQESQYF. This chain connects TRBV5-4 to TRBJ2-5; TRBD2 aligns across 8 bases. This CDR3 comprises 16 residues. CDR1 is SGHNT, CDR2 YYREEE, per germline (reference sequence).

This clonotype was found many times. The J gene is TRBJ2-7, the V gene TRBV6-2 or TRBV6-3; tentatively, D is TRBD1 (5 bases). The CDR3 has 11 residues. V was trimmed by 5 bases and J by 7 bases, leaving 9 bases between them. Germline V gene lookup returns CDR1 MNHEY and CDR2 SVGEGT. CDR3 DNA sequence: TGTGCCAGCAGTGACAGTTTTGAGCAGTACTTC. It yields the protein CASSDSFEQYF.

Ten or more counts support this clonotype. The chain links TRBV5-1 to TRBJ2-1, with a weak D call TRBD2 (5 bases). Germline V gene sequence: CDR1 SGHRS, CDR2 YFSETQ. V was pared by 0 bases and J by 0 bases, with 10 bases between. This CDR3 has 16 amino acids. This chain's CDR3 is CASSLAPGSSYNEQFF. DNA of the CDR3: TGCGCCAGCAGCTTGGCCCCGGGGAGCTCCTACAATGAGCAGTTCTTC.

This clonotype was seen ten or more times. It may be a read error: a sequence one base away is much more abundant. V gene TRBV5-1 combines with J gene TRBJ2-1; 8 nucleotides agree with TRBD1. The germline V gene encodes CDR1 SGHRS and CDR2 YFSETQ. This CDR3 comprises 13 residues. For the CDR3, the DNA is TGCGCCAGCAGCTACGGACAGGGCTATGAGCAGCTCTTC. The encoded protein is CASSYGQGYEQLF.

The table lists this clonotype with many counts. V and J are TRBV11-2 and TRBJ2-1; TRBD1 agrees at 10 bases. CDR3 length equals 15 residues. The V segment lost 6 bases and the J segment 2 bases; nucleotides outside the gene matches: 4. Germline values: CDR1 SGHAT, CDR2 FQNNGV. CDR3 sequence: CASREDRGAYNEQFF. The DNA for the CDR3 is TGTGCCAGCAGAGAGGACAGGGGGGCCTACAATGAGCAGTTCTTC.

In its sample, this clonotype was seen many times. V usage is TRBV7-9 and J usage is TRBJ2-5; 9 bases line up with TRBD1. V lost 1 base to trimming and J lost 4 bases; unmatched junction nucleotides: 13. This CDR3 contains 18 residues. CDR1 and CDR2 (germline): SEHNR, FQNEAQ (reference sequence). Here the CDR3 DNA reads TGTGCCAGCAGCTTAGGGGCTTGGGGACAGGGCCCTTCAGAGACCCAGTACTTC. This encodes CASSLGAWGQGPSETQYF.

This clonotype was counted many times. The chain recombines TRBV6-5 with TRBJ1-5; no clear D. V was trimmed by 6 bases and J by 0 bases, leaving 12 bases between them. The CDR3 is 15 residues long. Looked up from germline, CDR1 is MNHEY and CDR2 is SVGAGI. As DNA, the CDR3 is TGTGCCAGCAGAACAGCGGTTAATAGCAATCAGCCCCAGCATTTT. As protein: CASRTAVNSNQPQHF.

This clonotype appeared a few times. This may come from a read error, since a much larger clone is one base off. J is TRBJ2-3 and V is TRBV24-1, with TRBD1 matching over 9 bases. Germline V CDR1 and CDR2: KGHDR, SFDVKD. The CDR3 contains 17 residues. Germline trimming cut 2 bases from V and 5 bases from J; bases unmatched to any gene: 10. The CDR3 loop is CATSDSTRTGAEDTQYF. As DNA, the CDR3 is TGTGCCACCAGTGATTCCACCAGGACAGGGGCTGAAGATACGCAGTATTTT.

This chain links TRBV6-2 or TRBV6-3 with TRBJ2-1, with 9 positions matching TRBD2. Per germline, CDR1 MNHEY and CDR2 SVGEGT. V dropped 2 bases and J dropped 4; count of bases not matched to a gene: 3. This CDR3 comprises 15 residues. CDR3 amino acids: CASSYGLAWYNEQFF. The CDR3, as DNA: TGTGCCAGCAGTTACGGACTAGCGTGGTACAATGAGCAGTTCTTC.

This clonotype was observed at least ten times. V gene TRBV9 combines with J gene TRBJ2-1; D gene ambiguous. CDR1 SGDLS and CDR2 YYNGEE come from the germline V gene. Between the trimmed V and J ends, which lost 0 bases and 4 bases, there was a span of 11 bases. The CDR3 is made up of 15 amino acids. CDR3 sequence reads: CASSVDPDWYNEQFF. The DNA of the CDR3 is TGTGCCAGCAGCGTAGACCCGGATTGGTACAATGAGCAGTTCTTC.

This clonotype was seen repeatedly, ten times or more. The chain links TRBV12-3 or TRBV12-4 to TRBJ1-4; 7 nucleotides match TRBD1. Trimming took 1 base from V and 8 from J; bases not matched to a gene: 4. This CDR3 is built from 14 residues. The CDR3 protein is CASSLGQGDEKLFF. The CDR3 DNA is TGTGCCAGCAGTTTAGGACAGGGCGACGAAAAACTGTTTTTT.

This clonotype was recorded at least ten times. This sequence joins TRBV5-1 and TRBJ2-1, with 10 bases matching TRBD2. This CDR3 contains 15 residues. Germline CDR1 reads SGHRS; CDR2 reads YFSETQ. Trimming removed 5 bases from V and 10 bases from J; junction bases left unmatched: 12. The CDR3 here is CASRISGRAEGEQFF. The CDR3 nucleotides read TGCGCCAGCAGGATCAGCGGGAGGGCCGAAGGGGAGCAGTTCTTC.

Many counts were recorded for this clonotype. CDR3 sequence (DNA): TGTGCCAGCAGTTTCGCACCGAACACCGGGGAGCTGTTTTTT. As protein: CASSFAPNTGELFF. The V and J genes are TRBV27 and TRBJ2-2; D gene ambiguous. Germline values: CDR1 MNHEY, CDR2 SMNVEV (reference sequence). Deletions cut 3 bases from V and 0 bases from J, with 5 bases between. This CDR3 has 14 amino acids.

Ten or more counts support this clonotype. Its ends do not fully match the called genes, so a read error is possible. The chain uses TRBV9 and TRBJ2-2, with 8 positions matching TRBD1. The CDR3 is 17 residues long. CDR1 SGDLS and CDR2 YYNGEE come from the germline V gene. The CDR3 loop reads CASSVAGTGWNTGELLF. The CDR3 region has the DNA TGTGCCAGCAGCGTAGCAGGGACAGGATGGAACACCGGGGAGCTGCTTTTT.

This clonotype was seen ten or more times. J is TRBJ2-5 and V is TRBV5-1; D is undetermined. The V end lost 3 bases, the J end lost 1 base, and 10 bases lay between the germline ends. This CDR3 has 14 residues. The germline V gene encodes CDR1 SGHRS and CDR2 YFSETQ. This CDR3 is CASSSELTQETQYF. For the CDR3, the DNA is TGCGCCAGCAGCTCGGAGTTAACCCAAGAGACCCAGTACTTC.